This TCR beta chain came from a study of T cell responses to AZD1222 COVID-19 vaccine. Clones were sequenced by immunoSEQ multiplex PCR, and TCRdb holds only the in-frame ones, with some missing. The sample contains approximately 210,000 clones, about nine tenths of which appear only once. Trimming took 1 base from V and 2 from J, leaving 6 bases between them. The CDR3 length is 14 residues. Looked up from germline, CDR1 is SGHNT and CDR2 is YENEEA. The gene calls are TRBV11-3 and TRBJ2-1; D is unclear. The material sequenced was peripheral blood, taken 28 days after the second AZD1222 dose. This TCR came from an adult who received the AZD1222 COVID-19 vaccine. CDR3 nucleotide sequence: TGTGCCAGCAGCTTAGGCCTAGCCTACAATGAGCAGTTCTTC. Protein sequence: CASSLGLAYNEQFF. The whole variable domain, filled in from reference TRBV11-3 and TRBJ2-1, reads EAGVVQSPRYKIIEKKQPVAFWCNPISGHNTLYWYLQNLGQGPELLIRYENEEAVDDSQLPKDRFSAERLKGVDSTLKIQPAELGDSAVYLCASSLGLAYNEQFFGPGTRLTVL.